This T cell receptor beta chain was retrieved from a study of blood T cells in healthy people across ages. Turning to the study itself: About one barcoded TCR beta cDNA was captured per two T cells.

The second PCR ran about 6 to 12 cycles with a sample-barcoded 5' primer and J-beta primers. TCRdb re-called the 5' RACE reads through MiXCR, storing one row per CDR3 protein. Of approximately 810,000 distinct CDR3 sequences listed, 25% to 35% are singletons. The CDR3 consists of 20 residues. This clonotype was counted only a few times. The genes are TRBV21-1 and TRBJ2-6; the D call of TRBD1 is as the table states it, not checked on the DNA. TRBV21-1 has pseudogene status. The TCR was taken from a woman aged 80 or over in good health. Sequencing input: blood. The chain's CDR3 is CASSNTPHPPGISGANVLTF. The CDR3 coding sequence is TGTGCCAGCAGCAATACTCCACACCCTCCCGGGATTTCTGGGGCCAACGTCCTGACTTTC.